The sequence of this T cell receptor beta chain was determined in a study of patients and donors after allogeneic stem cell transplantation. Via MiXCR, TCRdb re-called the RT-PCR reads, giving one row per CDR3 protein. The sample includes over 350,000 distinct CDR3 sequences, 16% seen only once; the top ten take around 7.2%. The CDR3 covers 18 residues. Trimming removed 0 bases at V and 0 bases at J, with 15 bases between. Per the germline V gene, CDR1 is MGHRA and CDR2 is YSYEKL. The chain recombines TRBV4-1 with TRBJ1-3; the D is unclear. This TCR derives from a human donor who was either an allogeneic HSCT recipient or a stem cell or donor lymphocyte infusion donor (not recorded which). It is not recorded whose cells these are; they may come from a transplant donor. The sample consisted of blood, either unsorted or a sorted T cell fraction (not recorded which). This CDR3 reads CASSQDSAGMGSGNTIYF. The CDR3 DNA is TGCGCCAGCAGCCAAGATTCCGCCGGGATGGGCTCTGGAAACACCATATATTTT.